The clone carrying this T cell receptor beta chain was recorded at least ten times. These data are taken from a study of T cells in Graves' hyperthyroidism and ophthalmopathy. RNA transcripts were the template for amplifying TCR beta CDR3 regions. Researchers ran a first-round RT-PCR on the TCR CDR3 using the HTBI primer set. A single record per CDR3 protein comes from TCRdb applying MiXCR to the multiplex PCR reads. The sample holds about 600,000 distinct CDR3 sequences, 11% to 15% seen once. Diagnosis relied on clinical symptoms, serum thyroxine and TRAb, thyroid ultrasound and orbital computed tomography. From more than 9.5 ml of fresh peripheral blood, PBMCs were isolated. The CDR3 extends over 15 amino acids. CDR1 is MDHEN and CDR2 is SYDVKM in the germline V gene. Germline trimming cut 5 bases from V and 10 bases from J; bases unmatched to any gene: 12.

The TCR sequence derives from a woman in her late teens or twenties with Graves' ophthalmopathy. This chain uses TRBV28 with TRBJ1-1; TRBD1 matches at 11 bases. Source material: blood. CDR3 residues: CASSLGTGGTRGAFF. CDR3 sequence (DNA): TGTGCCAGCAGTCTCGGGACAGGGGGAACACGGGGAGCTTTCTTT. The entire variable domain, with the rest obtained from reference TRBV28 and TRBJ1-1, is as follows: DVKVTQSSRYLVKRTGEKVFLECVQDMDHENMFWYRQDPGLGLRLIYFSYDVKMKEKGDIPEGYSVSREKKERFSLILESASTNQTSMYLCASSLGTGGTRGAFFGQGTRLTVV.